The present T cell receptor (beta chain) was sequenced within a study of cytomegalovirus exposure and HLA in healthy donors. Study results and caveats: Within an earlier analysis, most TCR beta V segments proved productive either about 87% or about 30% of the time. It is likely that the observed cluster of highly shared sequence variants was a sequencing artifact.

The germline gives CDR1 SGDLS, CDR2 YYNGEE. The CDR3 runs to 11 residues. V was pared by 4 bases and J by 7 bases, with 8 bases between. Remarks on this clone: As yet, its antigen is unknown.

Both 60 Vbeta primers and 13 Jbeta primers went into the PCR. Generated by immunoSEQ multiplex PCR, the TCRdb table keeps only in-frame clones and is missing some. This table holds roughly 100,000 clones, more than 75% found once. V gene TRBV9 combines with J gene TRBJ1-2, with a weak D call TRBD1 (6 bases). The source is a woman aged 50 to 65 in good health and CMV-seropositive. The sample consisted of PBMCs. DNA for the CDR3: TGTGCCAGCAGCATGGGGGCTGGCTACACCTTC. Translated, it gives CASSMGAGYTF.